Listed below are T cell receptor beta chains from one sample, sequenced in a study of response to subunit inactivated influenza vaccine. Each CDR3 protein is one row after TCRdb ran MiXCR on the RT-PCR reads. The data contain over 650,000 distinct CDR3 sequences, about 18% of them singletons. The source material was PBMCs from blood, sampled about 5 days after vaccination. The receptors shown here come from a middle-aged man who received an inactivated influenza vaccine. The CDR3 runs from the conserved cysteine through the conserved F or W. A D gene is named only where the DNA matches it firmly. Only part of the rows carry a size: once, few, many, or a class if the clone is expanded.

d_call: TRBD1
clone_size: -
v_call: TRBV12-3/TRBV12-4
j_call: TRBJ2-5
cdr3_nt: TGTGCCAGCAGCCCAACAGGGGTTAAGCGGGAGACCCAGTACTTC
cdr3_aa: CASSPTGVKRETQYF

d_call: -
clone_size: few
v_call: TRBV5-1
j_call: TRBJ2-1
cdr3_nt: TGCGCCAGCAGCTTGCTCGGCGGGACCCGCTCCTACAATGAGCAGTTCTTC
cdr3_aa: CASSLLGGTRSYNEQFF

d_call: TRBD1
clone_size: few
v_call: TRBV20-1
j_call: TRBJ1-2
cdr3_nt: TGCAGTGCTAGAGCCCCAGGACAGGGCGACTATGGCTACACCTTC
cdr3_aa: CSARAPGQGDYGYTF

d_call: -
clone_size: many
v_call: TRBV6-1
j_call: TRBJ2-1
cdr3_nt: TGTGCCAGCAAACACCAGGGTAATGGAAATGAGCAGTTCTTC
cdr3_aa: CASKHQGNGNEQFF

d_call: TRBD1
clone_size: few
v_call: TRBV7-2
j_call: TRBJ1-2
cdr3_nt: TGTGCCAGCAGCTCCACGTTTAGGGTAGGGGGCGCCGGCTACACCTTC
cdr3_aa: CASSSTFRVGGAGYTF

d_call: -
clone_size: few
v_call: TRBV29-1
j_call: TRBJ1-3
cdr3_nt: TGCAGCGTTCTAAGTAGATCCACCATATATTTT
cdr3_aa: CSVLSRSTIYF

d_call: -
clone_size: many
v_call: TRBV20-1
j_call: TRBJ1-1
cdr3_nt: TGCAGTGCTAGAGATTACGGGGGAATGAACACTGAAGCTTTCTTT
cdr3_aa: CSARDYGGMNTEAFF

d_call: TRBD1
clone_size: many
v_call: TRBV5-1
j_call: TRBJ2-7
cdr3_nt: TGCGCCAGCAGCTCGAAACAGGGGGCCTCCTACGAGCAGTACTTC
cdr3_aa: CASSSKQGASYEQYF

d_call: TRBD2
clone_size: -
v_call: TRBV5-1
j_call: TRBJ2-1
cdr3_nt: TGCGCCAGCAGCTTCTCTGGCGGGAGGAAAAATGAGCAGTTCTTC
cdr3_aa: CASSFSGGRKNEQFF

d_call: -
clone_size: -
v_call: TRBV7-2
j_call: TRBJ2-5
cdr3_nt: TGTGCCAGCAGCCCGTTACAGATGATGGAGACCCAGTACTTC
cdr3_aa: CASSPLQMMETQYF

d_call: -
clone_size: few
v_call: TRBV29-1
j_call: TRBJ2-7
cdr3_nt: TGCAGTGTCAGGGGTTTTTATTACGAGCAGTACTTC
cdr3_aa: CSVRGFYYEQYF

d_call: -
clone_size: once
v_call: TRBV2
j_call: TRBJ2-1
cdr3_nt: TGTGCCAGCAGCGGCCGGGGGCGGAGAGATGAGCAGTTCTTC
cdr3_aa: CASSGRGRRDEQFF

d_call: -
clone_size: once
v_call: TRBV5-1
j_call: TRBJ2-3
cdr3_nt: TGCGCCAGCAGCCAGCGGACTAGCACAGATACGCAGTATTTT
cdr3_aa: CASSQRTSTDTQYF

d_call: -
clone_size: -
v_call: TRBV20-1
j_call: TRBJ1-1
cdr3_nt: TGCAGTGCTAGGCGGAACACTGAAGCTTTCTTT
cdr3_aa: CSARRNTEAFF

d_call: -
clone_size: -
v_call: TRBV12-3/TRBV12-4
j_call: TRBJ1-2
cdr3_nt: TGTGCCAGCAGACCTACAGGGAAGGGCTCGGGTGGCTACACCTTC
cdr3_aa: CASRPTGKGSGGYTF

d_call: TRBD2
clone_size: few
v_call: TRBV29-1
j_call: TRBJ2-7
cdr3_nt: TGCAGCGTTTATAGCGGGAGAGTCACCTACGAGCAGTACTTC
cdr3_aa: CSVYSGRVTYEQYF

d_call: TRBD1
clone_size: many
v_call: TRBV12-3/TRBV12-4
j_call: TRBJ1-2
cdr3_nt: TGTGCCAGCAGTTTTTTCCCACAGGGGCAAGGCTACACCTTC
cdr3_aa: CASSFFPQGQGYTF

d_call: TRBD1
clone_size: many
v_call: TRBV9
j_call: TRBJ2-5
cdr3_nt: TGTGCCAGCAGCCAAGGGACAGGGGCGCAAGAGACCCAGTACTTC
cdr3_aa: CASSQGTGAQETQYF

d_call: -
clone_size: -
v_call: TRBV29-1
j_call: TRBJ1-2
cdr3_nt: TGCAGCGTTGAAGCTGCTTATCGGCGTGGCTACACCTTC
cdr3_aa: CSVEAAYRRGYTF

d_call: TRBD2
clone_size: -
v_call: TRBV7-6
j_call: TRBJ2-2
cdr3_nt: TGTGCCAGCAGCTTAGGGACTAGCGGACCTAACACCGGGGAGCTGTTTTTT
cdr3_aa: CASSLGTSGPNTGELFF

d_call: -
clone_size: -
v_call: TRBV20-1
j_call: TRBJ2-2
cdr3_nt: TGCAGTGCTATCCGGAACGGGGGCCTTAACACCGGGGAGCTGTTTTTT
cdr3_aa: CSAIRNGGLNTGELFF

d_call: -
clone_size: few
v_call: TRBV20-1
j_call: TRBJ2-5
cdr3_nt: TGCAGTGCTAGAATGGCGATTTCAGGGTCGGAGACCCAGTACTTC
cdr3_aa: CSARMAISGSETQYF

d_call: -
clone_size: few
v_call: TRBV7-2
j_call: TRBJ1-3
cdr3_nt: TGTGCCAGCAGCCCCCAGATCTCTGGAAACACCATATATTTT
cdr3_aa: CASSPQISGNTIYF

d_call: -
clone_size: few
v_call: TRBV4-2
j_call: TRBJ2-2
cdr3_nt: TGTGCCAGCAGCGAAAATGCCGGGAACACCGGGGAGCTGTTTTTT
cdr3_aa: CASSENAGNTGELFF

d_call: -
clone_size: -
v_call: TRBV11-2
j_call: TRBJ2-6
cdr3_nt: TGTGCCAGCAGCTTAGTTCGAGCCGGAGGAATTGGGGCCAACGTCCTGACTTTC
cdr3_aa: CASSLVRAGGIGANVLTF

d_call: -
clone_size: few
v_call: TRBV5-1
j_call: TRBJ1-5
cdr3_nt: TGCGCCAGCAGCTCCGGGCCCTCCAATCAGCCCCAGCATTTT
cdr3_aa: CASSSGPSNQPQHF

d_call: -
clone_size: -
v_call: TRBV24-1
j_call: TRBJ1-5
cdr3_nt: TGTGCCACCAGTGATGGAAATCAGCCCCAGCATTTT
cdr3_aa: CATSDGNQPQHF

d_call: -
clone_size: -
v_call: TRBV7-9
j_call: TRBJ2-2
cdr3_nt: TGTGCCAGCAGCTCAAGACGGGTGGGAGCCGGGGAGCTGTTTTTT
cdr3_aa: CASSSRRVGAGELFF

d_call: TRBD2
clone_size: few
v_call: TRBV20-1
j_call: TRBJ2-3
cdr3_nt: TGCAGTGCTAGGATTAGCGGGGGGCCCAACACAGATACGCAGTATTTT
cdr3_aa: CSARISGGPNTDTQYF

d_call: TRBD2
clone_size: -
v_call: TRBV7-9
j_call: TRBJ2-1
cdr3_nt: TGTGCCAGCAGCTCGAATAGCGGGGGGAGCTCCTACAATGAGCAGTTCTTC
cdr3_aa: CASSSNSGGSSYNEQFF

d_call: TRBD2
clone_size: -
v_call: TRBV7-2
j_call: TRBJ2-7
cdr3_nt: TGTGCCAGCAAAGGGACTAGCTCTTCCTACGAGCAGTACTTC
cdr3_aa: CASKGTSSSYEQYF

d_call: -
clone_size: few
v_call: TRBV12-3/TRBV12-4
j_call: TRBJ1-6
cdr3_nt: TGTGCCAGCAGCCAGGACATCTGGTTCTCACCCCTCCACTTT
cdr3_aa: CASSQDIWFSPLHF

d_call: -
clone_size: -
v_call: TRBV21-1
j_call: TRBJ2-7
cdr3_nt: TGTCCCACCAATTTTCGAGACAGGGAACGAACCTACGAGCAGTACTTC
cdr3_aa: CPTNFRDRERTYEQYF

d_call: -
clone_size: -
v_call: TRBV20-1
j_call: TRBJ1-4
cdr3_nt: TGCAGTGCTAGAGTTTCCGGAAAACTGTTTTTT
cdr3_aa: CSARVSGKLFF

d_call: TRBD2
clone_size: many
v_call: TRBV7-8
j_call: TRBJ2-1
cdr3_nt: TGTGCCAGCAGCTTAGTGCGGGGGGGCAATGAGCAGTTCTTC
cdr3_aa: CASSLVRGGNEQFF

d_call: -
clone_size: many
v_call: TRBV14
j_call: TRBJ1-2
cdr3_nt: TGTGCCAGCAGCCCGAATGACATGTGGATTAACTATGGCTACACCTTC
cdr3_aa: CASSPNDMWINYGYTF

d_call: TRBD2
clone_size: -
v_call: TRBV3-1
j_call: TRBJ2-1
cdr3_nt: TGTGCCAGCAGCCGGCCAACGGGGGGCCTTAGCGGGAGTAGCTATGAGCAGTTCTTC
cdr3_aa: CASSRPTGGLSGSSYEQFF

d_call: TRBD2
clone_size: few
v_call: TRBV5-1
j_call: TRBJ2-7
cdr3_nt: TGCGCCAGCAGCGCCCTAGCGGGGGTCTACGAGCAGTACTTC
cdr3_aa: CASSALAGVYEQYF

d_call: TRBD1
clone_size: few
v_call: TRBV18
j_call: TRBJ1-5
cdr3_nt: TGTGCCAGCGGACAGGCGGAAAATCAGCCCCAGCATTTT
cdr3_aa: CASGQAENQPQHF

d_call: -
clone_size: -
v_call: TRBV10-3
j_call: TRBJ2-2
cdr3_nt: TGTGCCGTCGGCGACGCGAACACCGGGGAGCTGTTTTTT
cdr3_aa: CAVGDANTGELFF

d_call: -
clone_size: once
v_call: TRBV5-1
j_call: TRBJ2-5
cdr3_nt: TGCGCCAGCAGCTTGGCCCCACAGGGAACGGAAGAGACCCAGTACTTC
cdr3_aa: CASSLAPQGTEETQYF

d_call: -
clone_size: -
v_call: TRBV20-1
j_call: TRBJ1-5
cdr3_nt: TGCAGTGCTAGACCGAGACCCGATCAGCCCCAGCATTTT
cdr3_aa: CSARPRPDQPQHF

d_call: -
clone_size: many
v_call: TRBV19
j_call: TRBJ2-7
cdr3_nt: TGTGCCAGTAGTCCAGGGTCTCCCTACGAGCAGTACTTC
cdr3_aa: CASSPGSPYEQYF

d_call: -
clone_size: once
v_call: TRBV3-1
j_call: TRBJ2-7
cdr3_nt: TGTGCCAGCAGCCAAGCTCTGACCTACGAGCAGTACTTC
cdr3_aa: CASSQALTYEQYF

d_call: -
clone_size: -
v_call: TRBV30
j_call: TRBJ2-4
cdr3_nt: TGTGCCTGGATTTCCAGGGCCAAAAACATTCAGTACTTC
cdr3_aa: CAWISRAKNIQYF

d_call: TRBD2
clone_size: -
v_call: TRBV5-1
j_call: TRBJ2-1
cdr3_nt: TGCGCCAGCAGCCCCGCCGGGGGGAGGTCGAACAATGAGCAGTTCTTC
cdr3_aa: CASSPAGGRSNNEQFF

d_call: -
clone_size: -
v_call: TRBV4-3
j_call: TRBJ2-7
cdr3_nt: TGCGCCAGCAGCCGACAGGTGAAAGGCTACGAGCAGTACTTC
cdr3_aa: CASSRQVKGYEQYF

d_call: -
clone_size: few
v_call: TRBV24-1
j_call: TRBJ2-3
cdr3_nt: TGTGCCACCCGGGTGGCAGATACGCAGTATTTT
cdr3_aa: CATRVADTQYF